The sequence of this T cell receptor (beta chain) was determined in a study of blood T cell repertoires in COVID-19 (dated by TCRdb to 2019 to 2021). Describing the broader study: The collaborator samples originated in the United States, Italy and Spain and spanned the acute and convalescent phases of COVID-19. The material from the prospective study consisted of cDNA or gDNA derived from T cells, B-cell-depleted T cells, or PBMCs. Subjects who had been exposed to COVID-19, were actively infected with it, or had recovered from it provided the deeply sampled blood TCRbeta repertoires that made up the dataset. The repertoires were made available in a free public database intended to serve as a resource for research on the immune response to SARS-CoV-2. The samples were drawn from two sources: the first 160 participants of the ongoing ImmuneRACE study, and fewer than 1,500 subjects contributed by 6 global collaborators. The sample metadata nearly always contained a de-identified subject ID, COVID-19 status, age in years and sex. Where available, HLA class I and class II types were taken from metadata supplied by the sample provider and were not determined by assay-based typing. The study at large found these results: The amount of clinical and demographic metadata varied by source and participant and was provided uncurated.

TCRbeta CDR3 regions were amplified from genomic DNA by means of the immunoSEQ Assay, a bias-controlled multiplex PCR. In the paper's pipeline: The number of nucleated cells in each sample was estimated from the amplification of reference gene primers within the assay. To quantify the absolute abundance of each unique TCRbeta CDR3 rearrangement, sequence reads were collapsed and filtered. For each sample, productive Simpson clonality was calculated as the square root of Simpson's diversity index across productive rearrangements. Not all clones reach the TCRdb copy of this immuneACCESS table, which keeps in-frame sequences only. Checked studies attribute under half of the gap to unresolved V genes and leave the rest unexplained. Clone size and the V and J calls come from that table; the DNA yielded D and trimming. The sample data list roughly 200,000 clones, and about 91% of these were observed just once. The top ten hold 1.5% of the sample.

Each collaborating institution followed its own protocols to collect whole blood in K2EDTA tubes. Collaborator samples were shipped for TCRbeta analysis as frozen whole blood, isolated PBMCs, or DNA extracted from either sample type. The V end gives up 1 base and the J end 3 bases, leaving 8 bases in the junction not matched to a gene. The CDR3 numbers 16 residues from cysteine through phenylalanine. This entry keeps only the CDR3 DNA: 48 bases, framed from base 1. From a lookup of the germline V gene, CDR1 and CDR2 are KGHSH and LQKENI. As to this clone: The target of this receptor is not known. Base qualities are not recorded, but no much larger clone differs from it by a single base.

The sequencing input was peripheral blood. This receptor was obtained from a young man with active or convalescent COVID-19. This chain joins TRBV18 to TRBJ2-5; TRBD1 aligns with 7 central bases. The nucleotides read TGTGCCAGCTCACCACAATGGACAGGAATGGAAGAGACCCAGTACTTC. This sequence encodes CASSPQWTGMEETQYF.